This entry concerns a single T cell receptor (beta chain). The antigen remains unidentified. Time point denoted: week 3, after first cycle of checkpoint inhibitor. The CD3+ CD4- CD8+ CD45RA- CD45RO-high CD27- CCR7- memory phenotype defined TIE cells. Data came from immunoSEQ multiplex PCR; TCRdb stores just in-frame clones and leaves some out. The table shows more than 2,000 clones, with 76% occurring only once. This entry is derived from a study of blood T cell dynamics during melanoma immunotherapy. Whole-study results and caveats: Among sorted CD8+ subsets, immune-effector cells had the highest clonality and cell-free DNA similarity.

The starting material was CD8+ T cells from blood, obtained from a patient treated with checkpoint blockade. The sequence came from a human donor with melanoma.

Here the CDR3 reads CASSLSAGTEQFF. The CDR3 region has the DNA TGTGCCAGCAGTTTATCGGCGGGGACTGAGCAGTTCTTC. The chain carries TRBV27 and TRBJ2-1; the D gene is possibly TRBD2 (6 bases). The V end was cut by 0 bases, the J end by 9 bases, with 9 bases between. CDR3 length: 13 residues. CDR1 is MNHEY, CDR2 SMNVEV, per germline (reference sequence).